This TCR beta chain was obtained from a study of untreated major depressive disorder. Findings of the study overall: Depressed patients' CD4+ T cells carried increased TRBV05-01 (Vbeta 5.1) usage versus control CD4+ T cells.

The data were produced by immunoSEQ multiplex PCR, yet TCRdb's version contains in-frame clones alone and is incomplete. The sample lists just over 20,000 clones, 85% to 95% occurring once. Every participant had European ancestry. Controls scored 5 or less on a depressive symptom inventory and never had mood disorders. Around 95% CD4+ purity was typical by flow cytometry. Germline V gene data show CDR1 as SGHRS and CDR2 as YFSETQ. This CDR3 has 16 amino acids. V dropped 4 bases and J dropped 4 bases, with 19 bases sitting between them. This clone was counted a single time. Its specificity is unknown. The specimen sequenced was CD4+ T cells from PBMCs. The TCR was taken from a man younger than 40 in good health. This chain connects TRBV5-1 to TRBJ2-3; no clear D. The CDR3 loop is CASSLLLGQDADTQYF. CDR3 nucleotides: TGCGCCAGCAGCCTACTTTTGGGCCAGGACGCAGATACGCAGTATTTT.